What follows is one T cell receptor (beta chain) and its context. What it binds is not known. Previously described methods and listed TCR primers were employed for the bulk TCR libraries. TCRdb analysed the PCR reads with MiXCR anew, one entry per CDR3 protein. This table holds about 320,000 distinct CDR3 sequences, 20% to 25% found once. These data come from a study of molecular identifiers for immune sequencing clone quantification. Overall study findings and caveats: Whereas clones above 20 RNA copies held under 1% of naive-cell molecules, they held over 97% of effector molecules. Reports indicate spiked Jurkat TCR RNA from one cell could be found among around 1 million naive cells.

CDR3 size: 12 residues. CDR1 and CDR2 (germline): LNHDA, SQIVND (reference sequence). V lost 8 bases to trimming and J lost 2 bases, with 9 bases between them. Based on a CD8+CD4-CCR7+CD45RA+ profile, naive CD8 T cells were sorted. This receptor was identified in a human donor in good health. Some libraries in this study had Jurkat cell RNA spiked in. Input material: naive CD8+ T cells from blood, with Jurkat cell RNA spiked in. The sample's subset: FACS-sorted CD8+CD4-CCR7+CD45RA+ naive T cells. The rearrangement uses TRBV19 and TRBJ1-1; unclear D gene. The CDR3 region is CASLAGNTEAFF. DNA of the CDR3: TGTGCCAGTCTCGCCGGAAACACTGAAGCTTTCTTT.